This T cell receptor beta chain was captured in a study of T-cell memory formation after mild COVID-19. MiXCR was run by TCRdb on the 5' RACE reads, yielding one entry per CDR3 protein. The table includes hundreds of thousands of distinct CDR3 sequences, approximately 19% detected once. Germline V gives CDR1 SGHDN, CDR2 FVKESK. CDR3 length: 13 amino acids. V lost 1 base, J lost 5 bases, and 8 bases lay in between. V gene TRBV14 combines with J gene TRBJ2-5; D is undetermined. The clonotype comes from a man aged 18-30 years who had mild COVID-19 (a few samples of this study predate the infection). Cell type and time point are not known. Input material: PBMCs or a T cell subset sorted from them (not recorded which). Here the CDR3 DNA reads TGTGCCAGCAGCCAAGGAGGCAGCGAGACCCAGTACTTC. Its translation is CASSQGGSETQYF.